What follows are 8 T cell receptor beta chains derived from one specimen sequenced in a study of blood T cell repertoires in COVID-19. The protocol was immunoSEQ multiplex PCR, while the TCRdb copy is restricted to in-frame clones and leaves out a portion. The sample has a few hundred thousand clones, approximately 91% seen once. The sample consisted of PBMCs or T cells enriched from blood (not recorded which). The receptors originated from a woman between 18 and 29 years old who had been exposed to COVID-19.

This chain connects TRBV5-1 to TRBJ2-7; possible D gene TRBD1, 6 bases. The CDR3 loop spans 15 amino acids. Germline V gene lookup returns CDR1 SGHRS and CDR2 YFSETQ. The ends were cut back, 4 bases at V and 3 bases at J, with 17 bases in the middle. The DNA of the CDR3 is TGCGCCAGCAGCCCGACTTCCGGGACAAACTACGAGCAGTACTTC. Translation gives CASSPTSGTNYEQYF.

This rearrangement joins TRBV15 to TRBJ2-1; 9 positions agree with TRBD1. This CDR3 has 13 residues. The V gene's germline CDR1 is LNHNV and CDR2 YYDKDF (reference sequence). V lost 5 bases to trimming and J lost 7 bases; unmatched junction nucleotides: 3. In DNA, the CDR3 is TGTGCCACCAGCCCCGACAGGGGGAATGAGCAGTTCTTC. It is translated as CATSPDRGNEQFF.

As DNA, the CDR3 is TGCGCCAGCAGCCAAGATAGAAGGACAGTAGGAGCCCAGCATTTT. This gives the protein CASSQDRRTVGAQHF. The chain uses TRBV4-1 and TRBJ1-5, with D possibly TRBD1 on 6 matching bases. Germline CDR1 and CDR2: MGHRA and YSYEKL. This CDR3 is 15 amino acids long. The ends were cut back, 0 bases at V and 11 bases at J, with 17 bases in the middle.

The chain uses TRBV10-3 and TRBJ2-7, with 8 positions matching TRBD2. The V gene end was trimmed by 0 bases and the J gene end by 3 bases; junction bases not matched to a gene: 4. CDR1 is ENHRY and CDR2 is SYGVKD in the germline V gene. This CDR3 has 15 amino acids. The CDR3 sequence is CAISESTSGRYEQYF. In DNA, the CDR3 is TGTGCCATCAGTGAGTCCACTAGCGGCCGCTACGAGCAGTACTTC.

This clone appeared a few times. The CDR3 DNA reads TGTGCCAGCCTGGAGCGGGTAAACTATGGCTACACCTTC. Residues: CASLERVNYGYTF. This chain links TRBV28 with TRBJ1-2; D unresolved. Trimming cost V 8 bases and J 2 bases, with 12 bases left between them. Germline CDR1 is MDHEN and CDR2 is SYDVKM. The CDR3 is made up of 13 amino acids.

This clone showed up just once. The V gene is TRBV29-1, the J gene TRBJ1-2; tentative D call: TRBD1 (5 bases). The CDR3 runs to 15 residues. Per germline, CDR1 SQVTM and CDR2 ANQGSEA. Trimming took off 3 bases at V and 8 bases at J, with 22 bases between the two ends. CDR3 coding DNA: TGCAGCGTTGATATAGGGCCGGATGGGACTGGGGGCTACACCTTC. Translating gives CSVDIGPDGTGGYTF.

V usage is TRBV6-4 and J usage is TRBJ2-1, with 10 bases lining up with TRBD2. Germline-derived CDR1 and CDR2 are MRHNA and SNTAGT. The CDR3 is 16 residues long. Trimming removed 5 bases from V and 3 bases from J; junction bases left unmatched: 7. Here the CDR3 reads CASSFHGLADYNEQFF. The CDR3 nucleotides read TGTGCCAGCAGTTTCCACGGACTAGCGGACTACAATGAGCAGTTCTTC.

This clone was counted a single time. The chain employs TRBV5-6 and TRBJ1-6, with D possibly matching TRBD1 (6 bases). Between the trimmed V and J ends, which lost 0 bases and 7 bases, there was a span of 11 bases. The CDR3 is 15 amino acids. Germline loops: CDR1 SGHDT, CDR2 YYEEEE. The DNA for the CDR3 is TGTGCCAGCAGCTTGGGAAGGGGGAGCAATTCACCCCTCCACTTT. Its protein is CASSLGRGSNSPLHF.